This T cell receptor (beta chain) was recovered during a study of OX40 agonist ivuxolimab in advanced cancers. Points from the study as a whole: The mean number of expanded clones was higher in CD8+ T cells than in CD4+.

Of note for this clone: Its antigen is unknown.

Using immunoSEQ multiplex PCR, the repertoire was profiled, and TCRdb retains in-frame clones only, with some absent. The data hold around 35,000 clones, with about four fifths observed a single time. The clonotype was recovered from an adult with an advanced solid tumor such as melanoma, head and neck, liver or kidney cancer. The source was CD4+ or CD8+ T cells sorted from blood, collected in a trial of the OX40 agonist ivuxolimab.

Here the CDR3 reads CASRRQGITDTQYF. Written as DNA, the CDR3 is TGTGCCAGCAGGCGACAGGGTATCACAGATACGCAGTATTTT. The rearrangement joins TRBV6-5 to TRBJ2-3, with 7 bases aligning to TRBD1. From germline, CDR1 is MNHEY and CDR2 SVGAGI. CDR3 length: 14 amino acids. After removal of 6 bases from V and 2 bases from J, the junction contained 5 bases not matched to a gene.